Sequencing of this TCR beta chain was carried out in a study of graft-versus-host responses after intestinal transplantation. The length of the CDR3 is 14 residues. The V and J ends lost 2 bases and 1 base respectively, with 5 bases between them. Germline V gives CDR1 SGHTA, CDR2 FQGTGA. Profiled with immunoSEQ multiplex PCR; TCRdb holds only in-frame clones, not every one. The sample lists approximately 100,000 clones, roughly 82% seen once, with almost 1.5% in the top ten. Sequencing used PBMCs, obtained 255 days after intestinal transplant. This clonotype was sampled from a human patient who received an intestinal transplant, so some T cells may come from the graft donor. V and J are TRBV7-3 and TRBJ2-2; unclear D gene. The DNA of the CDR3 is TGTGCCAGCAGCTTAGTAGTGAACACCGGGGAGCTGTTTTTT. Encoded protein: CASSLVVNTGELFF.